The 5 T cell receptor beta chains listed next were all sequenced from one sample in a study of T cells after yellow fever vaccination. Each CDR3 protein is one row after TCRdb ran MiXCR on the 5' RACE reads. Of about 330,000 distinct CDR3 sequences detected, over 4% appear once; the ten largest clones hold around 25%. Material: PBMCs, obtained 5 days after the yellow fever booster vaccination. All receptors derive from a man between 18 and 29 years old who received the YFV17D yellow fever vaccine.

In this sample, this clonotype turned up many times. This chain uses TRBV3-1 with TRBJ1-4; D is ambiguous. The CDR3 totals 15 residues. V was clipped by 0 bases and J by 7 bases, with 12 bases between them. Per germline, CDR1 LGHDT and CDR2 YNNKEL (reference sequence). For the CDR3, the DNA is TGTGCCAGCAGCCAAGATTCGCAGGATACTGAAAAACTGTTTTTT. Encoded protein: CASSQDSQDTEKLFF. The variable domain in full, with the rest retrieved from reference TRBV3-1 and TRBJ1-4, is DTAVSQTPKYLVTQMGNDKSIKCEQNLGHDTMYWYKQDSKKFLKIMFSYNNKELIINETVPNRFSPKSPDKAHLNLHINSLELGDSAVYFCASSQDSQDTEKLFFGSGTQLSVL.

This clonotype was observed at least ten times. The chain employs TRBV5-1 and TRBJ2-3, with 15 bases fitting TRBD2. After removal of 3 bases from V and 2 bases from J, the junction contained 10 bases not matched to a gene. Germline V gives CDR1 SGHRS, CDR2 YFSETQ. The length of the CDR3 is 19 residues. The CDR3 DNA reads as TGCGCCAGCAGCTCGGGACTAGCGGGGGGCGCTCCTCCCACAGATACGCAGTATTTT. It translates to CASSSGLAGGAPPTDTQYF.

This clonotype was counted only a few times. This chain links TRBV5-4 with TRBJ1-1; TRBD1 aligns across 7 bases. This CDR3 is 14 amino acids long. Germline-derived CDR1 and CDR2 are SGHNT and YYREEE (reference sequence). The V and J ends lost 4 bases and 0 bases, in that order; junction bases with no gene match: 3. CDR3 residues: CASSRTGLNTEAFF. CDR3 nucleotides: TGTGCCAGCAGCCGGACAGGACTGAACACTGAAGCTTTCTTT.

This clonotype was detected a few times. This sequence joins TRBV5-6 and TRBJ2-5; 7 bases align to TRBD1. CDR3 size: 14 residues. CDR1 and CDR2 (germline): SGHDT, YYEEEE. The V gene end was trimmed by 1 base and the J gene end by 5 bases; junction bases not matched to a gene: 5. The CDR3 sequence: CASSLTGVRETQYF. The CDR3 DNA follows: TGTGCCAGCAGCTTGACAGGGGTACGCGAGACCCAGTACTTC.

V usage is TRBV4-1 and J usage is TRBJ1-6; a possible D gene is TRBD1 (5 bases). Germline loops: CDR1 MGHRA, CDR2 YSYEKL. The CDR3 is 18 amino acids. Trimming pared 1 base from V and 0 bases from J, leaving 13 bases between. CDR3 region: CASSQALGVVSYNSPLHF. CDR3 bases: TGCGCCAGCAGCCAAGCTTTGGGGGTGGTCTCCTATAATTCACCCCTCCACTTT.